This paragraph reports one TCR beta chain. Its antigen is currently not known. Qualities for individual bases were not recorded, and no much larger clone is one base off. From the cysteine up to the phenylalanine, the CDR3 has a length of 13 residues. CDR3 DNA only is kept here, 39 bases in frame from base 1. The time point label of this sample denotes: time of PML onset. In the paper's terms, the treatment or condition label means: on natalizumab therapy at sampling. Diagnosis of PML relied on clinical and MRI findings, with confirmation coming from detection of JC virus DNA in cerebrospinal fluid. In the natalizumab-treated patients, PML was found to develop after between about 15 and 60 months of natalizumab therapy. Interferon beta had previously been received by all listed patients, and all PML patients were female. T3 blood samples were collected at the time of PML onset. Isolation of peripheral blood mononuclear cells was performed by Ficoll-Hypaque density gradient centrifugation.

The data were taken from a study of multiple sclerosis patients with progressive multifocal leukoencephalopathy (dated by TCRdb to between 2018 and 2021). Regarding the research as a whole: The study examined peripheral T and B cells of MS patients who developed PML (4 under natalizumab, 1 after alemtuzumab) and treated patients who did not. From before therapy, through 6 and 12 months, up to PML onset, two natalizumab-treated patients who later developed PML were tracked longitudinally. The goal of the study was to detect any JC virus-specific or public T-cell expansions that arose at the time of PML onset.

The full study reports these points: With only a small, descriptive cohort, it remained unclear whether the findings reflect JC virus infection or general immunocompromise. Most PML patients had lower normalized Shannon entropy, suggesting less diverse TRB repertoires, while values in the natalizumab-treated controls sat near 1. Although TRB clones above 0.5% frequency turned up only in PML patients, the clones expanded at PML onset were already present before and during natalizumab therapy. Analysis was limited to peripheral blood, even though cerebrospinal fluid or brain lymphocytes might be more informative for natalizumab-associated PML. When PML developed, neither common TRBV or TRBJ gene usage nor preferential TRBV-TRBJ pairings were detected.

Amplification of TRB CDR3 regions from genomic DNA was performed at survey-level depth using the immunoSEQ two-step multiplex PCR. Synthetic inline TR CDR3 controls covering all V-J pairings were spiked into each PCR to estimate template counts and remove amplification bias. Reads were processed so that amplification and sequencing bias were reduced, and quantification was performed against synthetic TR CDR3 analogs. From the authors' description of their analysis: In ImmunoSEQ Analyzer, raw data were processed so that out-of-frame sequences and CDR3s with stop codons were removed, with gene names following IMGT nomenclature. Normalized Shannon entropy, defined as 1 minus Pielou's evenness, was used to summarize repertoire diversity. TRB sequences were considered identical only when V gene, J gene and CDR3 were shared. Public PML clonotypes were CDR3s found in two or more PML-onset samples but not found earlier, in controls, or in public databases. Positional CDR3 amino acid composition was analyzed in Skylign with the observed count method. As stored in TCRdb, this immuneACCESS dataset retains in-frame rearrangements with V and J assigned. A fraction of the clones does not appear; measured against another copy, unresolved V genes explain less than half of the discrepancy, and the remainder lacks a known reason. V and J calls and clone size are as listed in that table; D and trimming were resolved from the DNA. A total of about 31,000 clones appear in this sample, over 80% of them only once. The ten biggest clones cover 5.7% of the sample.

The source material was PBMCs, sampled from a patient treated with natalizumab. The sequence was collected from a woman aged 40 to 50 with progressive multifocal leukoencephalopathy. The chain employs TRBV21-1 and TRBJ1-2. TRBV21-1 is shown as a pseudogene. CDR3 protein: CASFSDANYGYTF. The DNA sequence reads TGTGCCAGTTTTTCCGACGCTAACTATGGCTACACCTTC.